This TCR beta chain was retrieved from a study of OX40 agonist ivuxolimab in advanced cancers. V lost 3 bases to trimming and J lost 0 bases, with 8 bases between them. Germline CDR1 is ENHRY and CDR2 is SYGVKD. This CDR3 has 15 residues. As to this clone: Its antigen is undetermined.

Only in-frame clones appear in the TCRdb table, and some are missing; sequencing was by immunoSEQ multiplex PCR. The data contain roughly 67,000 clones, roughly 87% of them singletons. General study points: At 0.1 to 3.0 mg/kg, clonal expansion of CD4+ and CD8+ blood T cells had occurred by week 6.

The chain joins TRBV10-3 to TRBJ2-2; D might be TRBD2 (5 bases). Sample: CD4+ or CD8+ T cells sorted from blood, taken in a trial of the OX40 agonist ivuxolimab. The TCR was taken from an adult with an advanced solid tumor such as melanoma, head and neck, liver or kidney cancer. The DNA of the CDR3 is TGTGCCATCAGTGACTCGGGGACGAACACCGGGGAGCTGTTTTTT. It codes for CAISDSGTNTGELFF.